This T cell receptor (beta chain) was captured by sequencing in a study of blood T cell repertoires in COVID-19. Trimming took 6 bases from V and 6 from J; bases not matched to a gene: 5. The CDR3 runs to 14 residues. From germline, CDR1 is SNHLY and CDR2 FYNNEI. The sample holds a few counts of this clone. Assay used: immunoSEQ multiplex PCR; TCRdb lists only in-frame clones, some missing. The sample includes a few hundred thousand clones, approximately 84% seen only once; the top ten take about 6.2%. This sequence originates from a woman in her 50s who had been exposed to COVID-19. V usage is TRBV2 and J usage is TRBJ1-6; 7 positions match TRBD1. The sequencing sample was made of PBMCs or T cells enriched from blood (not recorded which). The CDR3 nucleotides are TGTGCCAGCAGATACAGGGGATCTAATTCACCCCTCCACTTT. Its translation is CASRYRGSNSPLHF.